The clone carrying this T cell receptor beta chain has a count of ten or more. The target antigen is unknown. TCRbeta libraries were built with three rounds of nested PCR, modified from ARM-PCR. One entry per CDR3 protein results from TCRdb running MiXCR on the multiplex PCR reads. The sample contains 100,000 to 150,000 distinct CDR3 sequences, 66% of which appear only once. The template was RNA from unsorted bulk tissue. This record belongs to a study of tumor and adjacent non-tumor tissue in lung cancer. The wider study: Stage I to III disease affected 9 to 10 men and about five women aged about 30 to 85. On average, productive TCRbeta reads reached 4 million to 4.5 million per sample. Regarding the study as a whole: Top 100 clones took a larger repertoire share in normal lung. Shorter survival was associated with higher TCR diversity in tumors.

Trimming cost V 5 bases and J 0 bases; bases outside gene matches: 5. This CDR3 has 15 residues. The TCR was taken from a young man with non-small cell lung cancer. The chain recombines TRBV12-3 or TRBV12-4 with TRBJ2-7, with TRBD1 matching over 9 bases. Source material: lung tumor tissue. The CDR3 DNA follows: TGTGCCAGCAGTACTGGACAGGGGCGCTCCTACGAGCAGTACTTC. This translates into CASSTGQGRSYEQYF.